This T cell receptor beta chain comes out of a study of cytomegalovirus exposure and HLA in healthy donors. The study, taken as a whole, reports: In terms of immune exposure information, only CMV serostatus was available. There were some public TCRs occurring in many donors, but most TCR sequences were rare.

V lost 0 bases to trimming and J lost 2 bases, with 6 bases between them. There are 14 residues in the CDR3. Germline CDR1 is SGDLS and CDR2 is YYNGEE. A word on this clone: What it recognizes is unknown.

The PCR made use of 60 Vbeta and 13 Jbeta primers. Profiling relied on immunoSEQ multiplex PCR, and the TCRdb table lists in-frame clones only, not all of them. In the table there are some 120,000 clones, approximately 80% of which are singletons. This sequence originates from a man aged 50-59 years in good health and CMV-seronegative. The genes are TRBV9 and TRBJ1-3; a possible D gene is TRBD1 (5 bases). The specimen sequenced was PBMCs. CDR3 nucleotide sequence: TGTGCCAGCAGCGTAGCAGGGACTGGAAACACCATATATTTT. Its translation is CASSVAGTGNTIYF.